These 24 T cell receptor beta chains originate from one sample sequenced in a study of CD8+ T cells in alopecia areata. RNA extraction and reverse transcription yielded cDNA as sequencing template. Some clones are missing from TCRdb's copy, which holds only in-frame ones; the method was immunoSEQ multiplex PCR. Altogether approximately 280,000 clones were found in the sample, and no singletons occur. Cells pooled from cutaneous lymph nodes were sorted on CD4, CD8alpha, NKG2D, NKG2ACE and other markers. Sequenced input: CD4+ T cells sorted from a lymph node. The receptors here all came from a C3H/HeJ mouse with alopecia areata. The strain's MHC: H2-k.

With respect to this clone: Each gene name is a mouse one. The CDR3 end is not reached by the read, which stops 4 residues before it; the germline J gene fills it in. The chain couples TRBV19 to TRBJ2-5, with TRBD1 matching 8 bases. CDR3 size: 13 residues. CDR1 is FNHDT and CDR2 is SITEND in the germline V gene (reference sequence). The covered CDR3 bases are TGTGCCAGCACCAGACAGGGGAGGGAC. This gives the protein CASTRQGRD. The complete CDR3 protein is CASTRQGRDTQYF.

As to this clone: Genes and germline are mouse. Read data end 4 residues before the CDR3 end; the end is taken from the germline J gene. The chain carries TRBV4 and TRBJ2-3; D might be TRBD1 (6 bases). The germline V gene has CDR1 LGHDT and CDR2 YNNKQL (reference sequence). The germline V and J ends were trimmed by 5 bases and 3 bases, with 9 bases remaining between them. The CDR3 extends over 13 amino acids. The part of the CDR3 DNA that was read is TGTGCCAGCAGCGCGGGGACAGCAGAA. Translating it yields CASSAGTAE. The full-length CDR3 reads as CASSAGTAETLYF.

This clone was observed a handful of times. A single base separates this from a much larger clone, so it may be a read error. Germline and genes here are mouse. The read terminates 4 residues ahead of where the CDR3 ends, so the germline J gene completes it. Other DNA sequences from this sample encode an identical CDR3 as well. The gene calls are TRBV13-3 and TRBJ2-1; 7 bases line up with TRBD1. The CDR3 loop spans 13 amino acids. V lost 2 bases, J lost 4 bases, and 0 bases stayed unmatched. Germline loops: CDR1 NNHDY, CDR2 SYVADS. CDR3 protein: CASSEDRYAEQFF. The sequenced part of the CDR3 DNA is TGTGCCAGCAGTGAGGACAGGTATGCT.

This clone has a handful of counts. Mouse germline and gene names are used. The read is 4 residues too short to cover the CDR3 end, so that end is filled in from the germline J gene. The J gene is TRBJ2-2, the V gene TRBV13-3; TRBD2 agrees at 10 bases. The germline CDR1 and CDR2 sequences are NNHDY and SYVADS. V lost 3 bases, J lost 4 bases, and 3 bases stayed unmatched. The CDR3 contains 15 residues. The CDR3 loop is CASSGTGGRTGQLYF. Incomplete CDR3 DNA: TGTGCCAGCAGTGGGACTGGGGGACGCACCGGG.

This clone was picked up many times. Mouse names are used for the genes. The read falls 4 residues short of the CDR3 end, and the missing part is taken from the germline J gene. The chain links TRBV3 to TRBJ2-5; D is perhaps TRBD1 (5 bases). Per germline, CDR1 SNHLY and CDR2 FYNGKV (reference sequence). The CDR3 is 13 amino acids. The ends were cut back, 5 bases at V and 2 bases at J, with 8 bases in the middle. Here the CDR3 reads CASSTQGQDTQYF. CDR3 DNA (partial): TGTGCCAGCAGCACCCAGGGCCAAGAC.

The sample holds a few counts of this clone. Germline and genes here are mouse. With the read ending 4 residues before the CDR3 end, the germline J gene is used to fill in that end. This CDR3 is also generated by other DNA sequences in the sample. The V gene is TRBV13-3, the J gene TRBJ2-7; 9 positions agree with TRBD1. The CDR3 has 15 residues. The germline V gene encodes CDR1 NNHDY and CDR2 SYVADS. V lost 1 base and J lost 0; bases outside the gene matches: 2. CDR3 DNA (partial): TGTGCCAGCAGTGATCCGACAGGGGGCTCCTAT. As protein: CASSDPTGGSY. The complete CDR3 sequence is CASSDPTGGSYEQYF.

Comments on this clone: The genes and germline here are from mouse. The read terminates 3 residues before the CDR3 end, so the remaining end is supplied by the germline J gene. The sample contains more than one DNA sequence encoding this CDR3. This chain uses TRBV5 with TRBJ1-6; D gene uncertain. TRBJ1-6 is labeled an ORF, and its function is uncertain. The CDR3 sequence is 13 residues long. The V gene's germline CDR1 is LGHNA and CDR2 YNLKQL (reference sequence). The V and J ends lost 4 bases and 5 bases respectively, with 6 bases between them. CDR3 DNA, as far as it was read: TGTGCCAGCAGCCGTCAAAATAATTCGCCC. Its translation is CASSRQNNSP. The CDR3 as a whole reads CASSRQNNSPLYF.

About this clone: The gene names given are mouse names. The CDR3 loop reads CASSDEWPRTGGSSYEQYF. The sequenced part of the CDR3 DNA is TGTGCCAGCAGTGATGAGTGGCCGCGGACTGGGGGAAGCTCCTAT. The J gene is TRBJ2-7, the V gene TRBV13-1; TRBD2 matches at 10 bases. Read sequence stops 4 residues before the CDR3 end, and the germline J gene provides the missing end. The CDR3 is made up of 19 amino acids. CDR1 and CDR2 (germline): NSHNY, SYGAGN. V shed 0 bases and J 0 bases; nucleotides not matched to a gene: 12.

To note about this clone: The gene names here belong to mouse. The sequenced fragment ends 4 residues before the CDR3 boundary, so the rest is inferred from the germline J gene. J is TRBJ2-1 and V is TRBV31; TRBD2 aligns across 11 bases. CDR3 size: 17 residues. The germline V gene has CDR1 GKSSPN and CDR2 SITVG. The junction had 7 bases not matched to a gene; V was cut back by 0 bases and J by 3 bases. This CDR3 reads CAWSLEGTGGFYAEQFF. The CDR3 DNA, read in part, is TGTGCCTGGAGTCTAGAGGGGACTGGGGGCTTCTATGCT.

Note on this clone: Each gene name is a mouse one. The sequenced CDR3 bases are TGTGCCTGGAGCTCCGGGACTGCCTAT. It translates to CAWSSGTAY. In full, the CDR3 is CAWSSGTAYEQYF. The chain links TRBV31 to TRBJ2-7; 7 bases fit TRBD2. The CDR3 is cut off 4 residues early in the read; its end comes from the germline J gene. Trimming took 3 bases from V and 2 from J; bases not matched to a gene: 4. The germline V gene has CDR1 GKSSPN and CDR2 SITVG. The CDR3 length is 13 residues.

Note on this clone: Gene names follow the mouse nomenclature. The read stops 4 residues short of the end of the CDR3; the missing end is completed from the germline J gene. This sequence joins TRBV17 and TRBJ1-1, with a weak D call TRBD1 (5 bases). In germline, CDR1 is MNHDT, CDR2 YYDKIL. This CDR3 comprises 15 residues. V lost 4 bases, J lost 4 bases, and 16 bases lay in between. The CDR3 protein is CASSIWAGKATEVFF. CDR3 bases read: TGTGCTAGCAGTATTTGGGCAGGGAAGGCCACA.

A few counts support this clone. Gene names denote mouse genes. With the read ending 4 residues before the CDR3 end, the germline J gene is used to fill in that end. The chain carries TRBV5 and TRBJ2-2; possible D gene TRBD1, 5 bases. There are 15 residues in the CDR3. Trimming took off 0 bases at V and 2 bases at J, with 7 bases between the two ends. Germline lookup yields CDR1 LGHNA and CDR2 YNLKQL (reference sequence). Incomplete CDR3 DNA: TGTGCCAGCAGCCAAGAAGAGGGGAACACCGGG. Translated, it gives CASSQEEGNTG. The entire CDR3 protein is CASSQEEGNTGQLYF.

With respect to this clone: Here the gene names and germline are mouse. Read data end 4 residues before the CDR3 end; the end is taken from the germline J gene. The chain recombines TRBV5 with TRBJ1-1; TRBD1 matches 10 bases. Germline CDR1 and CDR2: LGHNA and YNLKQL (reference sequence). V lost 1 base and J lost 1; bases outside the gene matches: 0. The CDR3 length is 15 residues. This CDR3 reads CASSQGDRGNTEVFF. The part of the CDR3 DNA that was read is TGTGCCAGCAGCCAAGGGGACAGGGGAAACACA.

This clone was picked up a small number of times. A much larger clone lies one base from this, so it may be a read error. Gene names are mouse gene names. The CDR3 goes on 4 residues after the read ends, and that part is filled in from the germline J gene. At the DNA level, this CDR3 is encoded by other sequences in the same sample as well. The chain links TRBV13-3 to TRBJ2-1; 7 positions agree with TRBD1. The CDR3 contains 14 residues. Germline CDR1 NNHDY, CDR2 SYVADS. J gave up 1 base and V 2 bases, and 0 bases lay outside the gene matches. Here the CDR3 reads CASSEGQNYAEQFF. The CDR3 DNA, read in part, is TGTGCCAGCAGTGAGGGACAGAACTATGCT.

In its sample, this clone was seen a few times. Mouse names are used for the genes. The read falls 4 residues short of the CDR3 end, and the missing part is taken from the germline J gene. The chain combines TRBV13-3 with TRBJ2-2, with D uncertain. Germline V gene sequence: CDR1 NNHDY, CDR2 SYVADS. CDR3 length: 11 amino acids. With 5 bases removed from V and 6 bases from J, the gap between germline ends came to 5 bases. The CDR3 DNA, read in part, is TGTGCCAGCAGGAGGGCCGGG. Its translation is CASRRAG. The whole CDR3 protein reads CASRRAGQLYF.

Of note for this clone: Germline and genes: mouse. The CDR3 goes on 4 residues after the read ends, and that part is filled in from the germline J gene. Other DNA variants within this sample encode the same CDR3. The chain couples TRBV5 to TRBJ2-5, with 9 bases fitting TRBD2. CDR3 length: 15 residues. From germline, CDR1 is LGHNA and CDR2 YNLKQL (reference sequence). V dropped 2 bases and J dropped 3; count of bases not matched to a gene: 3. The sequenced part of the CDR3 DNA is TGTGCCAGCAGCCAACCGGGACTGGGACAAGAC. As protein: CASSQPGLGQD. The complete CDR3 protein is CASSQPGLGQDTQYF.

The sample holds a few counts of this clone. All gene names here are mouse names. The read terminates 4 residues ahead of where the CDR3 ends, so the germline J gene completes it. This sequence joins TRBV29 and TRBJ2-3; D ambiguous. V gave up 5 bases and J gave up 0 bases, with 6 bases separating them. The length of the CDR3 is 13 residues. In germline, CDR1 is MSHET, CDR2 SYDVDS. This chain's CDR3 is CASSQTSAETLYF. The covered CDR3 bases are TGTGCTAGCAGTCAGACTAGTGCAGAA.

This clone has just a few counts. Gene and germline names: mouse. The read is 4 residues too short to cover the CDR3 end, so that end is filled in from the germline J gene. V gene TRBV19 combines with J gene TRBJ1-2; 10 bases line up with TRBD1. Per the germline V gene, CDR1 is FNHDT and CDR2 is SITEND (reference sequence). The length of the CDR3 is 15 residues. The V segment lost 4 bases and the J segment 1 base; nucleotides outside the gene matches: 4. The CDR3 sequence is CASSRGTGVNSDYTF. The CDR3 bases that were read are TGTGCCAGCAGTCGCGGGACAGGGGTAAACTCC.

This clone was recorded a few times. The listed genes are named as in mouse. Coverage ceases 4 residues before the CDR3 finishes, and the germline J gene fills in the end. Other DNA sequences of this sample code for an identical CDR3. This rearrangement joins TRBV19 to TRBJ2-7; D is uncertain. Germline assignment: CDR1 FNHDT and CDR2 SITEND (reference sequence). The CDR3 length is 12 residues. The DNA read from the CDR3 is TGTGCCAGCAGTATTCAGAAATAT. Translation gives CASSIQKY. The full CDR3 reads CASSIQKYEQYF.

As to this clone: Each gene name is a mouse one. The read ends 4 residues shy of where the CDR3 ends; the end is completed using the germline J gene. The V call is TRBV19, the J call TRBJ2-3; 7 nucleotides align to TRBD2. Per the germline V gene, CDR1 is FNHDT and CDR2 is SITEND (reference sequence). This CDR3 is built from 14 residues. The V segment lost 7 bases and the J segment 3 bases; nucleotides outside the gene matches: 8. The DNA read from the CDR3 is TGTGCCAGCGCCCGGGGGGGACGGGCAGAA. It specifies CASARGGRAE. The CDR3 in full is CASARGGRAETLYF. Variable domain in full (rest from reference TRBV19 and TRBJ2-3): GGIITQTPKFLIGQEGQKLTLKCQQNFNHDTMYWYRQDSGKGLRLIYYSITENDLQKGDLSEGYDASREKKSSFSLTVTSAQKNEMAVFLCASARGGRAETLYFGSGTRLTVL.

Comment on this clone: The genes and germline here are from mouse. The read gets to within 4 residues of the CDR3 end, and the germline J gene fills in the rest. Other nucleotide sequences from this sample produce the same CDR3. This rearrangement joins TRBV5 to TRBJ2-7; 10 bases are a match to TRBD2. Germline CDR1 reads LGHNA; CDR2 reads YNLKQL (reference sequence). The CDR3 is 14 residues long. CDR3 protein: CASSPGTGAYEQYF. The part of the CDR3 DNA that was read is TGTGCCAGCAGCCCCGGGACTGGGGCGTAT.

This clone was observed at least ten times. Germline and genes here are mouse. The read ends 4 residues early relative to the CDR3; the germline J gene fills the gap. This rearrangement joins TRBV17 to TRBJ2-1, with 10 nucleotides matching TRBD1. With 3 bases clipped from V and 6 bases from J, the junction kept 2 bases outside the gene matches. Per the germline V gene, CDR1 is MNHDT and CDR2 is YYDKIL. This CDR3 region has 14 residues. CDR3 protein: CASSRDRGIAEQFF. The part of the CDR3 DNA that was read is TGTGCTAGCAGTAGGGACAGGGGGATTGCT.

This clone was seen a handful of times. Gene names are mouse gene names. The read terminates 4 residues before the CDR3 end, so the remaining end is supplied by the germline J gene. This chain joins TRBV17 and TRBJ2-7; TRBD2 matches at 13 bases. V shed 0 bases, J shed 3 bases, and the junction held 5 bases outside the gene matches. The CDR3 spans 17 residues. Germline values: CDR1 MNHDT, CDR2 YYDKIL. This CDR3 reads CASSRETGTGGVYEQYF. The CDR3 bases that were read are TGTGCTAGCAGTAGAGAAACCGGGACTGGGGGGGTCTAT.

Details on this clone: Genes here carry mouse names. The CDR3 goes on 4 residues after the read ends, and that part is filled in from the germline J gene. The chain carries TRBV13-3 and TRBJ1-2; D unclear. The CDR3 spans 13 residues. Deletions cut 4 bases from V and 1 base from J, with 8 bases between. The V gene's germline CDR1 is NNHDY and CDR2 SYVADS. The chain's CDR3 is CASSSPRNSDYTF. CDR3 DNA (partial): TGTGCCAGCAGTTCCCCCAGAAACTCC.